This TCR beta chain is from a study of blood T cells in healthy people across ages. The CDR3 consists of 16 residues. CDR1 and CDR2 from the germline V gene are SEHNR and FQNEAQ (reference sequence). Trimming stripped 5 bases from V and 0 bases from J, with 15 bases between. The use of a sample-barcoded 5' primer and a J-beta primer mix characterized a second PCR of roughly 7 to 11 cycles. TCRdb used MiXCR to reprocess the 5' RACE reads, holding one entry per CDR3 protein. Of about a million distinct CDR3 sequences listed, roughly two fifths are singletons. This clonotype was seen a few times. The chain recombines TRBV7-9 with TRBJ2-3; D is perhaps TRBD2 (5 bases). This TCR came from a man aged 18 to 30 in good health. The sample consisted of blood. Here the CDR3 reads CASSARGDSSTDTQYF. The CDR3 DNA reads as TGTGCCAGCAGCGCACGGGGAGACTCTAGCACAGATACGCAGTATTTT.